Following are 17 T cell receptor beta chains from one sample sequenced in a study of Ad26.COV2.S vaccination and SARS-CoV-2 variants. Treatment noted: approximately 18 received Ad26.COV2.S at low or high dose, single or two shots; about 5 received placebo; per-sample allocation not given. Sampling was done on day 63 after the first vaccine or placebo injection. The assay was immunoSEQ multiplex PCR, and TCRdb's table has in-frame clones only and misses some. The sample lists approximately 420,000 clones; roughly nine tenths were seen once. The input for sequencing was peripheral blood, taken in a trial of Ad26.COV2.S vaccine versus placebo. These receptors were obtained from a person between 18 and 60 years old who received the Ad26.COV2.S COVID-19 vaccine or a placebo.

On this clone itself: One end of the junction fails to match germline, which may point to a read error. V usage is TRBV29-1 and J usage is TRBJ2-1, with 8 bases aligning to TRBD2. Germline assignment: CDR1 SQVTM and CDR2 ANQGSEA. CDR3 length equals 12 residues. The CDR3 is CSVEAGANEQFF. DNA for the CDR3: TGCAGCGTCGAAGCGGGGGCCAATGAGCAGTTCTTC.

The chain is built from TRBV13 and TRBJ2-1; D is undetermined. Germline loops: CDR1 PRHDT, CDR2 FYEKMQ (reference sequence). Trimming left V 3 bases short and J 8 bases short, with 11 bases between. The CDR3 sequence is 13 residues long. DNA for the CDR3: TGTGCCAGCAGCTTTCAGAGTCCCGATGAGCAGTTCTTC. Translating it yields CASSFQSPDEQFF.

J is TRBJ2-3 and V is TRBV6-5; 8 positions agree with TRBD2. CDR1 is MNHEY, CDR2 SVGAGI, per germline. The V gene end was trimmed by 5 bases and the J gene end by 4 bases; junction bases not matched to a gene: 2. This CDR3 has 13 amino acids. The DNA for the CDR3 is TGTGCCAGCAGTCGGGGGGGCGCAGATACGCAGTATTTT. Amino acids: CASSRGGADTQYF.

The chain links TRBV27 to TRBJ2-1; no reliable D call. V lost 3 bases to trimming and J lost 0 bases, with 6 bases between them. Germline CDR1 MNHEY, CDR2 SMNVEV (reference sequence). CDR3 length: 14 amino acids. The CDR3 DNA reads TGTGCCAGCAGTTTGTTTATCTCCTACAATGAGCAGTTCTTC. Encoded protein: CASSLFISYNEQFF.

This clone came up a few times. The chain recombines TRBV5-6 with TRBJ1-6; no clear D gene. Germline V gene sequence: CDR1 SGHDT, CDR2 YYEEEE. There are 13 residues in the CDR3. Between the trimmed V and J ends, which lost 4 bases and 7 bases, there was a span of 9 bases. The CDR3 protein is CASSPNPNSPLHF. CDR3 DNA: TGTGCCAGCAGCCCGAACCCGAATTCACCCCTCCACTTT.

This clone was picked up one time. CDR3 bases: TGTGCCAGCAGCGCCGAAGGACTCAACTATAATTCACCCCTCCACTTT. It is translated as CASSAEGLNYNSPLHF. The rearrangement links TRBV12-1 to TRBJ1-6. TRBV12-1 is a listed pseudogene. This CDR3 has 16 amino acids.

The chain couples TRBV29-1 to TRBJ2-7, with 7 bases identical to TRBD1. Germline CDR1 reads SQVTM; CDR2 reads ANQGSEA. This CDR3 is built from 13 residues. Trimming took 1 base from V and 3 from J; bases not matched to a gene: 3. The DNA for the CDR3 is TGCAGCGTTGAAGGACAGGGTGTCTACGAGCAGTACTTC. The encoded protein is CSVEGQGVYEQYF.

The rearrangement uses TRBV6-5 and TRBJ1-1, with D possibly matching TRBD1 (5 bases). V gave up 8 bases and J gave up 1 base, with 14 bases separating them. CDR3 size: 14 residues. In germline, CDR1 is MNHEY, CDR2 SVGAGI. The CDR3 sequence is CASVQGAPNTEAFF. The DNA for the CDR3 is TGTGCCAGCGTGCAGGGAGCGCCGAACACTGAAGCTTTCTTT.

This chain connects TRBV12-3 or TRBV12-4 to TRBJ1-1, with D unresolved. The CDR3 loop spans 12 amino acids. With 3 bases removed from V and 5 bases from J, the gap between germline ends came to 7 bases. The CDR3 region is CASSFLGTEAFF. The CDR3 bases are TGTGCCAGCAGTTTTTTGGGAACTGAAGCTTTCTTT.

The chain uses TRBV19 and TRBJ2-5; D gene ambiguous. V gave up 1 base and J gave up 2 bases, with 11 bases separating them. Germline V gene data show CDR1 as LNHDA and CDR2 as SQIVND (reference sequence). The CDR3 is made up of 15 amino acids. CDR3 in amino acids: CASSIARTIQETQYF. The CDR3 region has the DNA TGTGCCAGTAGTATAGCCCGGACCATACAAGAGACCCAGTACTTC.

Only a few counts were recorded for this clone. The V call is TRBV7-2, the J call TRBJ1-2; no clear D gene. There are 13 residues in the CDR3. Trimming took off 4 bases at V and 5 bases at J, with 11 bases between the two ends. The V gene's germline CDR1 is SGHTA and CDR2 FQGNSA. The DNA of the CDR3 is TGTGCCAGCAGCTACAGAGAACTTTATGGCTACACCTTC. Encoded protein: CASSYRELYGYTF.

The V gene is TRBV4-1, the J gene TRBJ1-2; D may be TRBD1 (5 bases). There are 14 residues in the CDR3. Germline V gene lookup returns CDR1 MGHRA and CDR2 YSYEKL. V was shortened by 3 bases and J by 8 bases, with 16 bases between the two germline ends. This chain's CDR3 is CASSHLGALGGYTF. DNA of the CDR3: TGCGCCAGCAGCCACCTAGGGGCCTTGGGCGGCTACACCTTC.

CDR3 nucleotides: TGTGCCAGCAGCTCGCCGGGACCGAGCACAGATACGCAGTATTTT. Translation: CASSSPGPSTDTQYF. This chain joins TRBV5-5 and TRBJ2-3; D tentatively reads TRBD1 or TRBD2 (5 bases each). CDR3 size: 15 residues. Looked up from germline, CDR1 is SGHKS and CDR2 is YYEKEE (reference sequence). The V end lost 3 bases, the J end lost 0 bases, and 11 bases lay between the germline ends.

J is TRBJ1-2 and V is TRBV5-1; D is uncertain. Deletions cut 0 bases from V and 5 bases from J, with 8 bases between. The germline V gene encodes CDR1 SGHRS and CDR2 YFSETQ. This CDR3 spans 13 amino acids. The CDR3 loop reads CASSLEEGYGYTF. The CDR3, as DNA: TGCGCCAGCAGCTTGGAGGAAGGATATGGCTACACCTTC. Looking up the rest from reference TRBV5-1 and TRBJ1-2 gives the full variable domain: KAGVTQTPRYLIKTRGQQVTLSCSPISGHRSVSWYQQTPGQGLQFLFEYFSETQRNKGNFPGRFSGRQFSNSRSEMNVSTLELGDSALYLCASSLEEGYGYTFGSGTRLTVV.

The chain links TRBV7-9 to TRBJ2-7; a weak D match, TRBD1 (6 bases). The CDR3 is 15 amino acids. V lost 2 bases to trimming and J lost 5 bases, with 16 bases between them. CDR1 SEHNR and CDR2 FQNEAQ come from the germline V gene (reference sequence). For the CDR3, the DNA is TGTGCCAGCAGCTTACAGGGCAGGGGAACCGACGAGCAGTACTTC. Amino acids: CASSLQGRGTDEQYF. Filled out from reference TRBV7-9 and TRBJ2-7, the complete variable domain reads DTGVSQNPRHKITKRGQNVTFRCDPISEHNRLYWYRQTLGQGPEFLTYFQNEAQLEKSRLLSDRFSAERPKGSFSTLEIQRTEQGDSAMYLCASSLQGRGTDEQYFGPGTRLTVT.

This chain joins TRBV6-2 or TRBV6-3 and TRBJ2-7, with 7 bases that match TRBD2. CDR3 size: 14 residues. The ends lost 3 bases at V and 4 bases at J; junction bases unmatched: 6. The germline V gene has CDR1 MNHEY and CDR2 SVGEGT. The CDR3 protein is CASSYVAGRYEQYF. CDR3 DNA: TGTGCCAGCAGTTATGTAGCGGGTCGATACGAGCAGTACTTC.

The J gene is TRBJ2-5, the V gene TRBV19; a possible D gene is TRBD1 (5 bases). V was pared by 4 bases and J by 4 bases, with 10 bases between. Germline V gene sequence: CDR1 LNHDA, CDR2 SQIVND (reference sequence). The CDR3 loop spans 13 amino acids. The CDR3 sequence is CASSTQGAETQYF. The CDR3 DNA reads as TGTGCCAGTAGTACCCAGGGTGCAGAGACCCAGTACTTC.